Following are 2 T cell receptor beta chains from one sample sequenced in a study of cytomegalovirus exposure and HLA in healthy donors. Primers: 60 Vbeta forward and 13 Jbeta reverse. TCRdb's copy holds only in-frame clones and misses some; the assay was immunoSEQ multiplex PCR. This table holds about 96,000 clones, roughly 74% found once. Sequenced material: PBMCs. Receptors were obtained from a woman in her 70s in good health and CMV-seropositive.

The chain is built from TRBV27 and TRBJ1-5, with 12 bases lining up with TRBD1. The J segment lost 7 bases and the V segment lost 7 bases, leaving 5 bases of the junction unmatched. Germline loops: CDR1 MNHEY, CDR2 SMNVEV (reference sequence). The CDR3 extends over 14 amino acids. CDR3 region: CASTGTGGGQPQHF. The CDR3 DNA sequence: TGTGCCAGCACCGGGACAGGGGGCGGGCAGCCCCAGCATTTT.

The rearrangement joins TRBV2 to TRBJ1-5; perhaps TRBD1 as D (5 bases). CDR3 length: 14 residues. Trimming left V 2 bases short and J 6 bases short, with 11 bases between. CDR1 is SNHLY, CDR2 FYNNEI, per germline. The DNA for the CDR3 is TGTGCCAGCAGTGAACAGGGATGGGGTCAGCCCCAGCATTTT. Translation: CASSEQGWGQPQHF.